This record looks at one TCR beta chain sequence and its context. The antigen is not known. Sequencing used immunoSEQ multiplex PCR; TCRdb keeps in-frame clones, though not all of them. The sample carries approximately 2.5 million clones, over 85% recorded once. The source of the sample is a study of shared clonotypes between healthy human individuals. Notes on the study in general: Larger estimated richness was generally recorded for naive subsets relative to memory subsets.

This CDR3 spans 14 amino acids. V was shortened by 3 bases and J by 3 bases, with 9 bases between the two germline ends. Germline CDR1 MNHNS, CDR2 SASEGT. V and J are TRBV6-1 and TRBJ1-5; D is undetermined. Input material: naive CD4+ T cells from PBMCs. The subset: CD45RA+ positively selected. This sequence originates from a man between 18 and 29 years old in good health. Some clones in this sample may be carry-over from other donors' samples. CDR3 residues: CASSEPEYNQPQHF. The DNA for the CDR3 is TGTGCCAGCAGTGAGCCAGAATACAATCAGCCCCAGCATTTT.